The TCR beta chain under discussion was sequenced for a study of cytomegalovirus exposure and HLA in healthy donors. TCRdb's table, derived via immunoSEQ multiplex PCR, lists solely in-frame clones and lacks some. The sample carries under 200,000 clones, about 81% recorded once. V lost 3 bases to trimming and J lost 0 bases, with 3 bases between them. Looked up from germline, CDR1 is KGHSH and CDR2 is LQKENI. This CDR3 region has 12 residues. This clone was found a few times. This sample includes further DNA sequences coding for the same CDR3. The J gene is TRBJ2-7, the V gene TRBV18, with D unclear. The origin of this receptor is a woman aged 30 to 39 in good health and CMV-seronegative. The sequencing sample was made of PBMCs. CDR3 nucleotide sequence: TGTGCCAGCTCACCCTCCTCCTACGAGCAGTACTTC. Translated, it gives CASSPSSYEQYF.